This T cell receptor (beta chain) was captured in a study of blood T cell repertoires in COVID-19. Whole-study context: From the United States, Italy and Spain came samples of acute and convalescent COVID-19. PBMCs, B-cell-depleted T cells, or T cells were the source of the cDNA or gDNA that made up the material.

In the authors' methods: Reference gene primer amplification in the assay estimated nucleated cell counts. The data were produced by immunoSEQ multiplex PCR, yet TCRdb's version contains in-frame clones alone and is incomplete. The DNA was the basis for D and trimming; V, J and clone size are from that table. Counted here are under 250,000 clones, 80% to 90% occurring once; the ten biggest clones make up roughly 0.7%. CDR3 length: 15 amino acids. The trim removed 3 bases at V and 8 bases at J, leaving 8 bases unmatched. From germline, CDR1 is MRHNA and CDR2 SNTAGT. This clone was detected ten times or more.

The material sequenced was peripheral blood. The receptor comes from a man aged 35 to 55 with acute or convalescent COVID-19. The chain links TRBV6-4 to TRBJ2-5; 11 nucleotides line up with TRBD2. As DNA, the CDR3 is TGTGCCAGCAGTGAGGACTCTAGCGGGAGGAGCACCCAGTACTTC. It specifies CASSEDSSGRSTQYF.